These 4 T cell receptor beta chains were all obtained from the same sample, sequenced in a study of T cell responses to AZD1222 COVID-19 vaccine. Assay used: immunoSEQ multiplex PCR; TCRdb lists only in-frame clones, some missing. This table has some 95,000 clones, roughly 90% appearing once. The specimen was peripheral blood, collected on day 0 of MenACWY control vaccination. The receptors come from an adult in good health.

The gene calls are TRBV5-6 and TRBJ1-2, with TRBD1 identical over 10 bases. The CDR3 runs 15 residues. J lost 3 bases, V lost 7 bases, and 9 bases had no gene match. CDR1 is SGHDT and CDR2 is YYEEEE in the germline V gene. CDR3 in amino acids: CASGSGGQGYYGYTF. The CDR3 DNA sequence: TGTGCCAGCGGTAGTGGGGGACAGGGGTACTATGGCTACACCTTC. Using reference TRBV5-6 and TRBJ1-2 for the parts outside the CDR3, the full variable domain is DAGVTQSPTHLIKTRGQQVTLRCSPKSGHDTVSWYQQALGQGPQFIFQYYEEEERQRGNFPDRFSGHQFPNYSSELNVNALLLGDSALYLCASGSGGQGYYGYTFGSGTRLTVV.

The gene calls are TRBV6-5 and TRBJ1-1; D call uncertain. V shed 2 bases and J shed 5 bases, with 6 bases lying between them. The germline CDR1 and CDR2 sequences are MNHEY and SVGAGI. This CDR3 is 12 amino acids long. The CDR3 loop reads CASSYEGTEAFF. For the CDR3, the DNA is TGTGCCAGCAGTTACGAAGGGACTGAAGCTTTCTTT.

This clone has only one observation. The chain is built from TRBV5-1 and TRBJ1-3; D remains ambiguous. CDR1 is SGHRS, CDR2 YFSETQ, per germline. The ends were cut back, 5 bases at V and 2 bases at J, with 11 bases in the middle. The CDR3 extends over 14 amino acids. The CDR3 coding sequence is TGCGCCAGCAGTCGGGGAGAAACTGGAAACACCATATATTTT. The encoded protein is CASSRGETGNTIYF.

This clone was detected only once. V is TRBV9 and J is TRBJ2-7; unclear D gene. V was shortened by 3 bases and J by 0 bases, with 7 bases between the two germline ends. CDR1 and CDR2 from the germline V gene are SGDLS and YYNGEE. The CDR3 runs to 13 residues. CDR3 protein: CASSEGSSYEQYF. The CDR3 bases are TGTGCCAGCAGCGAAGGTAGCTCCTACGAGCAGTACTTC.